The 12 T cell receptor beta chains presented below share a single source sample, sequenced in a study of T cell responses to AZD1222 COVID-19 vaccine. Measured with immunoSEQ multiplex PCR; TCRdb has only the in-frame clones, and not every one. The sample yields under 200,000 clones, approximately 91% seen once. The starting material was peripheral blood, obtained on day 0 of AZD1222 vaccination. The receptors originated from an adult in good health.

V gene TRBV10-1 combines with J gene TRBJ1-4, with D unresolved. Deletions cut 7 bases from V and 0 bases from J, with 15 bases between. This CDR3 spans 16 amino acids. Germline CDR1 is WNHNN and CDR2 is SYGVQD (reference sequence). For the CDR3, the DNA is TGCGCCAGCATCCGGCAACACCCAGCAACTAATGAAAAACTGTTTTTT. Residues: CASIRQHPATNEKLFF.

This chain uses TRBV15 with TRBJ2-7, with TRBD2 matching over 8 bases. The CDR3 is made up of 17 amino acids. Trimming cost V 0 bases and J 3 bases; bases outside gene matches: 10. CDR1 is LNHNV and CDR2 is YYDKDF in the germline V gene (reference sequence). The CDR3 bases are TGTGCCACCAGCAGAGATTTAGCACTAGCGGCAAGCTACGAGCAGTACTTC. Protein: CATSRDLALAASYEQYF.

The genes are TRBV29-1 and TRBJ2-1, with 9 bases fitting TRBD2. The CDR3 extends over 14 amino acids. The ends lost 6 bases at V and 12 bases at J; junction bases unmatched: 15. CDR1 is SQVTM and CDR2 is ANQGSEA in the germline V gene. In nucleotides, the CDR3 is TGCAGCGTAGGTAGCGGGAGTCGGCTCTACAGGCAGTTCTTC. Protein sequence: CSVGSGSRLYRQFF.

This chain uses TRBV19 with TRBJ2-2; perhaps D is TRBD1 or TRBD2 (6 bases each). This CDR3 has 16 residues. Germline V gene lookup returns CDR1 LNHDA and CDR2 SQIVND (reference sequence). V dropped 3 bases and J dropped 7 bases, with 18 bases sitting between them. The CDR3 protein is CASSMRFGGLIGELFF. The CDR3 DNA reads as TGTGCCAGTAGTATGCGGTTTGGGGGGCTCATCGGGGAGCTGTTTTTT.

The V call is TRBV7-9, the J call TRBJ1-4; D possibly corresponds to TRBD1 (5 bases). This CDR3 has 16 residues. V was clipped by 3 bases and J by 8 bases, with 19 bases between them. The germline CDR1 and CDR2 sequences are SEHNR and FQNEAQ (reference sequence). CDR3 DNA sequence: TGTGCCAGCAGCTTTGGGATTGTTTGGGACGGCGAAAAACTGTTTTTT. Translated: CASSFGIVWDGEKLFF.

This clone was seen a single time. The rearrangement joins TRBV18 to TRBJ2-6, with TRBD1 matching over 8 bases. In germline, CDR1 is KGHSH, CDR2 LQKENI. Germline trimming cut 4 bases from V and 4 bases from J; bases unmatched to any gene: 12. The CDR3 has 18 amino acids. CDR3 protein: CASSLRGTGLSGANVLTF. CDR3 sequence (DNA): TGTGCCAGCTCACTAAGGGGGACAGGCTTGTCAGGGGCCAACGTCCTGACTTTC.

The genes are TRBV12-3 or TRBV12-4 and TRBJ2-1; D possibly corresponds to TRBD1 (6 bases). V lost 9 bases and J lost 9, with 18 bases in between. The CDR3 loop spans 13 amino acids. CDR3 nucleotides: TGTGCCAGTGGGACACCCTTTTTTGGTGAGCAGTTCTTC. It specifies CASGTPFFGEQFF.

This clone was seen more than once but under ten times. J is TRBJ1-2 and V is TRBV5-4; 8 bases match TRBD1. The ends lost 6 bases at V and 5 bases at J; junction bases unmatched: 15. CDR3 length: 16 residues. Germline lookup yields CDR1 SGHNT and CDR2 YYREEE (reference sequence). This CDR3 reads CASTQGAGQLGYGYTF. The DNA for the CDR3 is TGTGCCAGCACCCAGGGGGCGGGACAATTGGGATATGGCTACACCTTC.

The V call is TRBV7-9, the J call TRBJ1-4; D remains unclear. Deletions cut 5 bases from V and 0 bases from J, with 10 bases between. The CDR3 runs 15 residues. Germline V lookup: CDR1 SEHNR, CDR2 FQNEAQ (reference sequence). CDR3 residues: CASSLPRTTNEKLFF. The CDR3, as DNA: TGTGCCAGCAGCCTCCCCCGTACAACTAATGAAAAACTGTTTTTT. The full variable domain, in which reference TRBV7-9 and TRBJ1-4 provide the parts outside the CDR3, is DTGVSQNPRHKITKRGQNVTFRCDPISEHNRLYWYRQTLGQGPEFLTYFQNEAQLEKSRLLSDRFSAERPKGSFSTLEIQRTEQGDSAMYLCASSLPRTTNEKLFFGSGTQLSVL.

The chain has TRBV10-2 and TRBJ1-1; tentative D call: TRBD1 (5 bases). In germline, CDR1 is WSHSY, CDR2 SAAADI. This CDR3 has 16 amino acids. Trimming left V 5 bases short and J 4 bases short, with 20 bases between. The CDR3 DNA reads as TGCGCCAGCAGTCCAACAGTGGGGGGGGTTGCCACTGAAGCTTTCTTT. It translates to CASSPTVGGVATEAFF.

J is TRBJ1-1 and V is TRBV4-2, with D possibly being TRBD1 (6 bases). CDR3 length: 15 amino acids. Trimming took 0 bases from V and 4 from J, leaving 12 bases between them. Germline V gene sequence: CDR1 LGHNA, CDR2 YNFKEQ. DNA for the CDR3: TGTGCCAGCAGCCAAGATGGGGGCGCGGGCACTGAAGCTTTCTTT. As protein: CASSQDGGAGTEAFF.

Concerning this clone itself: One end of the junction is discordant with germline, which a read error may explain. This chain links TRBV28 with TRBJ2-5; D unclear. CDR1 is MDHEN and CDR2 is SYDVKM in the germline V gene. This CDR3 comprises 13 residues. CDR3 DNA sequence: TGTGCCAGCAGGAGAACAACTCGAGAGGCCCAGTACTTC. Its protein is CASRRTTREAQYF.